The count of the clone carrying this T cell receptor beta chain is one. The data are from a study of blood T cell repertoires in COVID-19. The data were produced by immunoSEQ multiplex PCR, yet TCRdb's version contains in-frame clones alone and is incomplete. The table includes about 46,000 clones, 87% detected once. J was trimmed by 3 bases and V by 4 bases; bases with no gene match: 7. CDR1 and CDR2 from the germline V gene are SGHVS and FQNEAQ. The CDR3 contains 15 residues. The chain uses TRBV7-8 and TRBJ2-7; 9 nucleotides align to TRBD1. The TCR originated in a human donor in a cohort sampled during active COVID-19. The sequencing input was peripheral blood. The CDR3 DNA is TGTGCCAGCAGCTCAGACAGGGGGTTGGGCTACGAGCAGTACTTC. This translates into CASSSDRGLGYEQYF. The full variable domain, completed using reference TRBV7-8 and TRBJ2-7, is GAGVSQSPRYKVAKRGQDVALRCDPISGHVSLFWYQQALGQGPEFLTYFQNEAQLDKSGLPSDRFFAERPEGSVSTLKIQRTQQEDSAVYLCASSSDRGLGYEQYFGPGTRLTVT.